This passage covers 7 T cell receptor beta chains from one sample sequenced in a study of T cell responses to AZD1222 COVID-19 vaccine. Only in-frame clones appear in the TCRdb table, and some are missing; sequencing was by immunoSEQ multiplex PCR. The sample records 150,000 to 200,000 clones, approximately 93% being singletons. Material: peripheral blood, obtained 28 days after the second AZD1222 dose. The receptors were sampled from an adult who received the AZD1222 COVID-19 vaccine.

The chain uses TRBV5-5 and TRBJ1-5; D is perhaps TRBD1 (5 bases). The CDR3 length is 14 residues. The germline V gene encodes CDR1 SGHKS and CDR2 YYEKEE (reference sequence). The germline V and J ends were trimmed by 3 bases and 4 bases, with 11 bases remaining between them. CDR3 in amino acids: CASSYVGGNQPQHF. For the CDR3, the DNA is TGTGCCAGCAGCTACGTGGGGGGAAATCAGCCCCAGCATTTT.

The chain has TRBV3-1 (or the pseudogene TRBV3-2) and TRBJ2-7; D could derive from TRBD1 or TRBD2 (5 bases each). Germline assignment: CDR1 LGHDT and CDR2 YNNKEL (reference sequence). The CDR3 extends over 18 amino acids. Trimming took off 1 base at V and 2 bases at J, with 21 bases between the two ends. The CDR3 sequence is CASSQGPSLGPTPYEQYF. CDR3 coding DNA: TGTGCCAGCAGCCAAGGACCTTCTCTGGGACCCACACCCTACGAGCAGTACTTC.

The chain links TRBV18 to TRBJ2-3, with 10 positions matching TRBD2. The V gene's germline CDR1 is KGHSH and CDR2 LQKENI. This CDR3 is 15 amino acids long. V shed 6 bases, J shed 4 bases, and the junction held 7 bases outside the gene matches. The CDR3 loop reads CASSTLAGRADTQYF. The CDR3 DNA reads TGTGCCAGCTCTACACTAGCGGGAAGGGCAGATACGCAGTATTTT.

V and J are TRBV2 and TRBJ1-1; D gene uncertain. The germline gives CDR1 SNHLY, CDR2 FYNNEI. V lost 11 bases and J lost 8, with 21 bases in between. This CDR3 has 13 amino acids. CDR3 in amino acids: CAGVGSPPSEAFF. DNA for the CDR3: TGTGCCGGGGTGGGGAGCCCCCCTAGCGAAGCTTTCTTT.

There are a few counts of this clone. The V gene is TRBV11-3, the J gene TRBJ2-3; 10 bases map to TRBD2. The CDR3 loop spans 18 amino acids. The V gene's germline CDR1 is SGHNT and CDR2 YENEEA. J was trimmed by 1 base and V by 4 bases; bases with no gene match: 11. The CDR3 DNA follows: TGTGCCAGCAGCTCCGGAGGGACTAGCGCCCGCCGCACAGATACGCAGTATTTT. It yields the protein CASSSGGTSARRTDTQYF.

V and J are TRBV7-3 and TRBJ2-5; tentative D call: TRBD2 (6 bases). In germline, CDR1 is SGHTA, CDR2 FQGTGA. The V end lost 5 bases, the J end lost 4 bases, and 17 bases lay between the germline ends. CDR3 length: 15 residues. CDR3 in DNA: TGTGCCAGCAGCCGTACAGGCTTCGGGGGAGAGACCCAGTACTTC. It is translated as CASSRTGFGGETQYF.

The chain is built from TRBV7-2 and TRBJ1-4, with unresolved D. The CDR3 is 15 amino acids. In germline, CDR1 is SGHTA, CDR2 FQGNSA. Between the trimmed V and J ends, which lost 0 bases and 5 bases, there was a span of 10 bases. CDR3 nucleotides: TGTGCCAGCAGCTTAGCACGGCCTTCAAATGAAAAACTGTTTTTT. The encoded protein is CASSLARPSNEKLFF.